One sample yielded the 21 T cell receptor beta chains listed below, sequenced in a study of blood T cell repertoires in COVID-19. Sequenced by immunoSEQ multiplex PCR; TCRdb stores in-frame clones only, minus some. The sample contains 10,000 to 15,000 clones, 85% to 90% of which appear only once. The sequenced sample consisted of peripheral blood. The origin of the receptors is a woman aged 55-69 years with active COVID-19.

Only one count was recorded for this clone. The chain has TRBV6-5 and TRBJ1-1, with 8 bases lining up with TRBD1. CDR1 is MNHEY and CDR2 is SVGAGI in the germline V gene. There are 14 residues in the CDR3. V lost 6 bases to trimming and J lost 1 base; unmatched junction nucleotides: 4. CDR3 loop: CASSDRGRNTEAFF. As DNA, the CDR3 is TGTGCCAGCAGCGACAGGGGAAGGAACACTGAAGCTTTCTTT.

J is TRBJ2-3 and V is TRBV12-5, with 12 nucleotides matching TRBD2. Germline CDR1 and CDR2: LGHNT and FRNRAP. This CDR3 comprises 15 residues. V was clipped by 6 bases and J by 6 bases; unmatched bases: 7. Written as DNA, the CDR3 is TGTGCTAGTGGGGGAGGGACTAGCGGGTTGGATACGCAGTATTTT. This gives the protein CASGGGTSGLDTQYF.

V is TRBV19 and J is TRBJ1-5; 7 bases map to TRBD1. The CDR3 spans 16 residues. CDR1 LNHDA and CDR2 SQIVND come from the germline V gene (reference sequence). Unmatched junction bases numbered 6, after V lost 4 bases and J lost 0 bases. CDR3 sequence reads: CASSRGQSNSNQPQHF. DNA for the CDR3: TGTGCCAGTAGTAGGGGACAGTCGAATAGCAATCAGCCCCAGCATTTT.

The chain employs TRBV27 and TRBJ2-7, with TRBD2 as a possible D gene (6 bases). The CDR3 consists of 15 residues. V was cut by 3 bases and J by 2 bases, with 14 bases left in between. CDR1 is MNHEY, CDR2 SMNVEV, per germline (reference sequence). The CDR3 spells CASSFVSGGAYEQYF. CDR3 in DNA: TGTGCCAGCAGTTTCGTGTCTGGCGGGGCCTACGAGCAGTACTTC.

V gene TRBV27 combines with J gene TRBJ1-4; TRBD1 agrees at 9 bases. The CDR3 runs to 16 residues. V was clipped by 4 bases and J by 0 bases; unmatched bases: 3. The germline CDR1 and CDR2 sequences are MNHEY and SMNVEV (reference sequence). DNA of the CDR3: TGTGCCAGCAGTTGGACAGGGGCCTCAACTAATGAAAAACTGTTTTTT. Its translation: CASSWTGASTNEKLFF.

The chain recombines TRBV10-2 with TRBJ2-2, with a weak D call TRBD2 (7 bases). CDR3 length: 15 amino acids. The V end lost 7 bases, the J end lost 5 bases, and 17 bases lay between the germline ends. Germline V gene sequence: CDR1 WSHSY, CDR2 SAAADI. For the CDR3, the DNA is TGCGCCAGCACCGAAAGGGGGGGGAGTACCGGGGAGCTGTTTTTT. Translation: CASTERGGSTGELFF.

CDR3 amino acids: CASSISGSRAYEQYF. CDR3 in DNA: TGTGCCAGTAGTATCTCCGGGAGTCGCGCCTACGAGCAGTACTTC. The chain employs TRBV19 and TRBJ2-7, with D possibly matching TRBD2 (6 bases). This CDR3 region has 15 residues. Deletions cut 3 bases from V and 2 bases from J, with 14 bases between. Germline CDR1 reads LNHDA; CDR2 reads SQIVND (reference sequence).

This clone showed up just once. V is TRBV3-1 (or the pseudogene TRBV3-2) and J is TRBJ2-4, with TRBD2 identical over 12 bases. Germline loops: CDR1 LGHDT, CDR2 YNNKEL (reference sequence). The trim removed 4 bases at V and 1 base at J, leaving 14 bases unmatched. The length of the CDR3 is 20 residues. The CDR3 loop reads CASSLGLAGMTGRAKNIQYF. CDR3 nucleotides: TGTGCCAGCAGCCTAGGACTAGCGGGAATGACAGGCAGGGCCAAAAACATTCAGTACTTC.

The gene calls are TRBV27 and TRBJ2-5; 13 positions match TRBD2. The CDR3 has 16 amino acids. V gave up 5 bases and J gave up 4 bases; unmatched junction bases: 7. Germline CDR1 reads MNHEY; CDR2 reads SMNVEV (reference sequence). The CDR3 DNA reads as TGTGCCAGCAGTCCTGGGACTAGCGGGGCGAGAGAGACCCAGTACTTC. Amino acids: CASSPGTSGARETQYF.

The chain couples TRBV6-1 to TRBJ2-7, with 7 bases aligning to TRBD1. Germline V CDR1 and CDR2: MNHNS, SASEGT. This CDR3 contains 12 residues. V trimming: 2 bases; J trimming: 6 bases; junction bases outside the gene matches: 1. The CDR3 nucleotides read TGTGCCAGCAGTGAACGGGACAGCGAGCAGTACGTC. This codes for CASSERDSEQYV.

The rearrangement uses TRBV10-3 and TRBJ2-2; 13 nucleotides match TRBD2. The CDR3 totals 16 residues. The germline CDR1 and CDR2 sequences are ENHRY and SYGVKD. The ends lost 9 bases at V and 5 bases at J; junction bases unmatched: 9. The DNA for the CDR3 is TGTGCCATAGGGACTAGCGGGAAGGTTGGGACCGGGGAGCTGTTTTTT. Protein sequence: CAIGTSGKVGTGELFF.

This rearrangement joins TRBV19 to TRBJ2-3; 9 bases align to TRBD1. Germline V gene sequence: CDR1 LNHDA, CDR2 SQIVND (reference sequence). This CDR3 region has 15 residues. Trimming at V came to 5 bases and at J to 1 base, leaving 4 bases not matched to a gene. Written as DNA, the CDR3 is TGTGCCAGTAGTCCCCGGACAGGGGGCACAGATACGCAGTATTTT. Amino acids: CASSPRTGGTDTQYF. Together with reference TRBV19 and TRBJ2-3, the CDR3 gives the full variable domain: DGGITQSPKYLFRKEGQNVTLSCEQNLNHDAMYWYRQDPGQGLRLIYYSQIVNDFQKGDIAEGYSVSREKKESFPLTVTSAQKNPTAFYLCASSPRTGGTDTQYFGPGTRLTVL.

The chain combines TRBV6-5 with TRBJ1-2; D gene ambiguous. Per the germline V gene, CDR1 is MNHEY and CDR2 is SVGAGI. The CDR3 length is 13 residues. Trimming removed 0 bases from V and 10 bases from J, with 12 bases in between. The CDR3 nucleotides read TGTGCCAGCAGTTACTCTAGAGGGAGGGCCTACACCTTC. This codes for CASSYSRGRAYTF.

The gene calls are TRBV6-6 and TRBJ2-2; 11 bases line up with TRBD2. The junction had 4 bases not matched to a gene; V was cut back by 6 bases and J by 4 bases. In germline, CDR1 is MNHNY, CDR2 SVGAGI (reference sequence). The CDR3 has 15 residues. The CDR3 loop reads CASRPGLAVTGELFF. DNA of the CDR3: TGTGCCAGCAGGCCGGGACTAGCGGTCACCGGGGAGCTGTTTTTT.

The V gene is TRBV7-3, the J gene TRBJ2-3; tentatively, D is TRBD2 (6 bases). Trimming cost V 2 bases and J 1 base, with 10 bases left between them. This CDR3 has 15 residues. Germline CDR1 is SGHTA and CDR2 is FQGTGA. The chain's CDR3 is CASSLAGHGTDTQYF. The DNA for the CDR3 is TGTGCCAGCAGCTTAGCGGGGCACGGCACAGATACGCAGTATTTT.

The chain is built from TRBV11-2 and TRBJ1-2; tentatively, D is TRBD1 (6 bases). The CDR3 runs 14 residues. V lost 2 bases and J 1 base, leaving 8 bases between the germline ends. CDR1 is SGHAT, CDR2 FQNNGV, per germline. The CDR3, as DNA: TGTGCCAGCAGCTTAAGGGGGTATAACTATGGCTACACCTTC. It yields the protein CASSLRGYNYGYTF.

The chain couples TRBV6-5 to TRBJ2-5, with unresolved D. The V gene lost 2 bases and the J gene lost 5 bases, with 9 bases spanning the gap. Per germline, CDR1 MNHEY and CDR2 SVGAGI. This CDR3 spans 13 amino acids. CDR3 nucleotide sequence: TGTGCCAGCAGTTACGCGACAACGGAGACCCAGTACTTC. This gives the protein CASSYATTETQYF.

V usage is TRBV7-3 and J usage is TRBJ2-7; D is possibly TRBD2 (5 bases). Germline V gene lookup returns CDR1 SGHTA and CDR2 FQGTGA. CDR3 size: 17 residues. Trimming took 5 bases from V and 4 from J, leaving 24 bases between them. In nucleotides, the CDR3 is TGTGCCAGCAGCCTCTGGAGGTGGGATCTAACATGTTACGAGCAGTACGTC. It specifies CASSLWRWDLTCYEQYV.

The chain couples TRBV7-2 to TRBJ2-7; D might be TRBD2 (7 bases). The length of the CDR3 is 13 residues. Per germline, CDR1 SGHTA and CDR2 FQGNSA. Trimming left V 5 bases short and J 6 bases short, with 14 bases between. CDR3 DNA: TGTGCCAGCAGCGCCGCGAGGGGGGGCGAGCAGTACTTC. Protein sequence: CASSAARGGEQYF.

This sequence joins TRBV7-9 and TRBJ1-5; no clear D gene. Per germline, CDR1 SEHNR and CDR2 FQNEAQ (reference sequence). The V end lost 5 bases, the J end lost 3 bases, and 8 bases lay between the germline ends. The length of the CDR3 is 13 residues. CDR3 DNA: TGTGCCAGCAGCCCCCTCCCCAATCAGCCCCAGCATTTT. It codes for CASSPLPNQPQHF.

The chain employs TRBV3-1 (or the pseudogene TRBV3-2) and TRBJ2-3, with 11 bases identical to TRBD2. The junction had 18 bases not matched to a gene; V was cut back by 4 bases and J by 3 bases. CDR1 and CDR2 (germline): LGHDT, YNNKEL (reference sequence). The CDR3 is made up of 20 amino acids. The CDR3 DNA reads TGTGCCAGCAGCCTGGTACCCGGAATCTTTAGCGGGGGGGCGACAGATACGCAGTATTTT. Protein: CASSLVPGIFSGGATDTQYF.